The entry that follows covers one T cell receptor beta chain sequence. Clones were read by immunoSEQ multiplex PCR, and TCRdb kept only the in-frame ones, dropping some. Of 150,000 to 200,000 clones listed, 80% to 85% were seen once; the top ten hold over 6%. The CDR3 extends over 15 amino acids. Trimming stripped 0 bases from V and 5 bases from J, with 13 bases between. Germline CDR1 is SGHVS and CDR2 is FNYEAQ. The sample is drawn from a study of blood T cell repertoires in COVID-19. V gene TRBV7-6 combines with J gene TRBJ1-2, with D perhaps matching TRBD1 (6 bases). The sequence came from a woman aged 65 to 85 with COVID-19, enrolled during active disease. Sequenced sample: peripheral blood. The CDR3: CASSLAGQGMYGYTF. The CDR3 DNA reads TGTGCCAGCAGCTTAGCGGGGCAGGGGATGTATGGCTACACCTTC.